Presented here are 19 T cell receptor beta chains from one specimen sequenced in a study of technical replicates of blood from several donors. Method: immunoSEQ multiplex PCR; TCRdb's copy keeps in-frame clones and lacks some. The profile covers some 87,000 clones, with approximately 97% appearing a single time and 0.15% to 0.2% taken by the ten largest. The specimen was T cells isolated from PBMCs. Source of these receptors: a human donor in good health.

This chain links TRBV19 with TRBJ2-1; D gene uncertain. The CDR3 totals 15 residues. Germline V gives CDR1 LNHDA, CDR2 SQIVND (reference sequence). Trimming pared 0 bases from V and 1 base from J, leaving 7 bases between. The CDR3 DNA reads as TGTGCCAGTAGTATAGAGGGCGTTTCCTACAATGAGCAGTTCTTC. It is translated as CASSIEGVSYNEQFF.

The chain carries TRBV23-1 and TRBJ2-1; D ambiguous. TRBV23-1 is an ORF; its function is uncertain. CDR3 length equals 13 residues. Trimming removed 5 bases at V and 6 bases at J, with 11 bases between. The DNA of the CDR3 is TGCGCCAGCAGTGAAACTAACTGCAATGAGCAGTTCTTC. Translating it yields CASSETNCNEQFF.

This chain connects TRBV27 to TRBJ1-2, with D tentatively TRBD1 (6 bases). CDR1 MNHEY and CDR2 SMNVEV come from the germline V gene (reference sequence). CDR3 size: 15 residues. The germline V and J ends were trimmed by 4 bases and 8 bases, with 20 bases remaining between them. This chain's CDR3 is CASSSGAGAIRGYTF. The CDR3 DNA sequence: TGTGCCAGCAGTTCTGGGGCAGGGGCCATTAGGGGCTACACCTTC.

The V and J genes are TRBV9 and TRBJ2-3; 8 nucleotides align to TRBD1. Germline loops: CDR1 SGDLS, CDR2 YYNGEE. This CDR3 region has 15 residues. Trimming cost V 4 bases and J 2 bases; bases outside gene matches: 6. In nucleotides, the CDR3 is TGTGCCAGCAGCATTACGGGACAGGTCACAGATACGCAGTATTTT. Its protein is CASSITGQVTDTQYF. The entire variable domain, with the rest obtained from reference TRBV9 and TRBJ2-3, is as follows: DSGVTQTPKHLITATGQRVTLRCSPRSGDLSVYWYQQSLDQGLQFLIQYYNGEERAKGNILERFSAQQFPDLHSELNLSSLELGDSALYFCASSITGQVTDTQYFGPGTRLTVL.

The chain recombines TRBV27 with TRBJ2-7; 11 nucleotides align to TRBD2. The CDR3 length is 15 residues. V gave up 4 bases and J gave up 5 bases; unmatched junction bases: 7. Germline lookup yields CDR1 MNHEY and CDR2 SMNVEV (reference sequence). The CDR3 coding sequence is TGTGCCAGCAGTTCGGTAGCGGGAGGGTTGGACGAGCAGTACTTC. It codes for CASSSVAGGLDEQYF.

This chain links TRBV4-1 with TRBJ2-7, with 14 bases matching TRBD2. Looked up from germline, CDR1 is MGHRA and CDR2 is YSYEKL. The CDR3 totals 16 residues. J was trimmed by 5 bases and V by 1 base; bases with no gene match: 4. In DNA form, the CDR3 reads TGCGCCAGCAGCCAAGCCCTGGGACTAGCGGGAGACGAGCAGTACTTC. Translating it yields CASSQALGLAGDEQYF.

The chain employs TRBV15 and TRBJ2-1, with TRBD2 identical over 9 bases. V was pared by 4 bases and J by 4 bases, with 5 bases of the junction left unmatched. Germline loops: CDR1 LNHNV, CDR2 YYDKDF (reference sequence). This CDR3 comprises 15 residues. The CDR3 is CATSISGSVYNEQFF. The CDR3 DNA reads as TGTGCCACCAGCATTAGCGGGAGTGTATACAATGAGCAGTTCTTC.

The V and J genes are TRBV15 and TRBJ1-5, with D possibly matching TRBD1 (6 bases). The CDR3 is 15 amino acids. CDR1 LNHNV and CDR2 YYDKDF come from the germline V gene (reference sequence). V gave up 6 bases and J gave up 3 bases, with 15 bases separating them. The CDR3 here is CATRPGGGYNQPQHF. The CDR3 DNA reads TGTGCCACCAGACCCGGCGGGGGCTACAATCAGCCCCAGCATTTT.

The chain employs TRBV27 and TRBJ2-1; 11 positions match TRBD2. The CDR3 contains 13 residues. Per the germline V gene, CDR1 is MNHEY and CDR2 is SMNVEV (reference sequence). This CDR3 is CGIAGGRYNEQFF. In DNA form, the CDR3 reads TGTGGTATAGCGGGAGGGAGATACAATGAGCAGTTCTTC.

This chain joins TRBV6-1 and TRBJ2-1; TRBD1 is a possible D gene (5 bases). Germline CDR1 is MNHNS and CDR2 is SASEGT. The germline V and J ends were trimmed by 5 bases and 7 bases, with 9 bases remaining between them. The CDR3 is 12 residues long. The CDR3 here is CASSHAGNEQFF. CDR3 DNA sequence: TGTGCCAGCAGTCATGCAGGGAATGAGCAGTTCTTC.

The chain uses TRBV13 and TRBJ2-3, with D perhaps TRBD2 (5 bases). The germline CDR1 and CDR2 sequences are PRHDT and FYEKMQ (reference sequence). The CDR3 loop spans 16 amino acids. V lost 5 bases and J 5 bases, leaving 20 bases between the germline ends. CDR3 nucleotides: TGTGCCAGCAGCCCAAGCCCACTAGGTACGGGAGATACGCAGTATTTT. Translation gives CASSPSPLGTGDTQYF. The full variable domain, its missing parts supplied by reference TRBV13 and TRBJ2-3, is AAGVIQSPRHLIKEKRETATLKCYPIPRHDTVYWYQQGPGQDPQFLISFYEKMQSDKGSIPDRFSAQQFSDYHSELNMSSLELGDSALYFCASSPSPLGTGDTQYFGPGTRLTVL.

The CDR3 DNA is TGCGCCAGCAAGGGGGAGTACGAGCAGTACTTC. Amino acid sequence: CASKGEYEQYF. This chain uses TRBV5-1 with TRBJ2-7, with D maybe TRBD1 (6 bases). Germline values: CDR1 SGHRS, CDR2 YFSETQ. CDR3 length: 11 residues. V was clipped by 6 bases and J by 4 bases, with 8 bases between them.

The gene calls are TRBV30 and TRBJ1-1; TRBD1 agrees at 9 bases. CDR3 length: 18 amino acids. The ends lost 1 base at V and 6 bases at J; junction bases unmatched: 18. Germline-derived CDR1 and CDR2 are GTSNPN and SVGIG (reference sequence). This CDR3 reads CAWSAWGGRGQGGSEAFF. Written as DNA, the CDR3 is TGTGCCTGGAGTGCCTGGGGGGGCAGGGGACAGGGAGGTTCTGAAGCTTTCTTT.

J is TRBJ2-2 and V is TRBV2, with D unresolved. This CDR3 is 12 amino acids long. CDR1 SNHLY and CDR2 FYNNEI come from the germline V gene. The V and J ends lost 6 bases and 5 bases respectively, with 7 bases between them. The CDR3 protein is CASSRFTGELFF. Written as DNA, the CDR3 is TGTGCCAGCAGCAGATTTACCGGGGAGCTGTTTTTT. The full variable domain, in which reference TRBV2 and TRBJ2-2 provide the parts outside the CDR3, is EPEVTQTPSHQVTQMGQEVILRCVPISNHLYFYWYRQILGQKVEFLVSFYNNEISEKSEIFDDQFSVERPDGSNFTLKIRSTKLEDSAMYFCASSRFTGELFFGEGSRLTVL.

This chain joins TRBV18 and TRBJ2-5; the D gene is possibly TRBD2 (6 bases). V lost 4 bases and J 5 bases, leaving 17 bases between the germline ends. CDR1 KGHSH and CDR2 LQKENI come from the germline V gene. The CDR3 extends over 15 amino acids. The CDR3: CASSRPQGRGETQYF. The CDR3 nucleotides read TGTGCCAGCTCACGTCCCCAGGGCCGGGGGGAGACCCAGTACTTC. Using reference TRBV18 and TRBJ2-5 for the parts outside the CDR3, the full variable domain is NAGVMQNPRHLVRRRGQEARLRCSPMKGHSHVYWYRQLPEEGLKFMVYLQKENIIDESGMPKERFSAEFPKEGPSILRIQQVVRGDSAAYFCASSRPQGRGETQYFGPGTRLLVL.

This chain uses TRBV5-1 with TRBJ2-1; D may be TRBD2 (7 bases). Trimming took off 4 bases at V and 3 bases at J, with 20 bases between the two ends. CDR3 length: 17 amino acids. From germline, CDR1 is SGHRS and CDR2 YFSETQ. CDR3 in amino acids: CASSPSLEGGVYNEQFF. The CDR3 DNA is TGCGCCAGCAGCCCCTCCCTCGAGGGGGGGGTCTACAATGAGCAGTTCTTC.

The chain combines TRBV28 with TRBJ2-7, with TRBD1 identical over 8 bases. The junction had 8 bases not matched to a gene; V was cut back by 1 base and J by 3 bases. Germline CDR1 MDHEN, CDR2 SYDVKM. The CDR3 covers 16 residues. The CDR3 is CASSLSVDRVDYEQYF. DNA for the CDR3: TGTGCCAGCAGTTTATCTGTGGACAGGGTTGACTACGAGCAGTACTTC.

This chain connects TRBV25-1 to TRBJ2-5; 10 bases fit TRBD2. The CDR3 has 16 residues. Germline values: CDR1 MGHDK, CDR2 SYGVNS. Trimming cost V 2 bases and J 1 base; bases outside gene matches: 4. The CDR3 is CASSEMSGGAQETQYF. The CDR3 nucleotides read TGTGCCAGCAGTGAAATGAGCGGGGGGGCCCAAGAGACCCAGTACTTC.

The V gene is TRBV6-1, the J gene TRBJ2-7, with D possibly matching TRBD2 (6 bases). Germline assignment: CDR1 MNHNS and CDR2 SASEGT. The V gene lost 1 base and the J gene lost 2 bases, with 12 bases spanning the gap. The CDR3 consists of 15 residues. As DNA, the CDR3 is TGTGCCAGCAGTGAAGGCCTAGCGCCAGCCTACGAGCAGTACTTC. Translated: CASSEGLAPAYEQYF.